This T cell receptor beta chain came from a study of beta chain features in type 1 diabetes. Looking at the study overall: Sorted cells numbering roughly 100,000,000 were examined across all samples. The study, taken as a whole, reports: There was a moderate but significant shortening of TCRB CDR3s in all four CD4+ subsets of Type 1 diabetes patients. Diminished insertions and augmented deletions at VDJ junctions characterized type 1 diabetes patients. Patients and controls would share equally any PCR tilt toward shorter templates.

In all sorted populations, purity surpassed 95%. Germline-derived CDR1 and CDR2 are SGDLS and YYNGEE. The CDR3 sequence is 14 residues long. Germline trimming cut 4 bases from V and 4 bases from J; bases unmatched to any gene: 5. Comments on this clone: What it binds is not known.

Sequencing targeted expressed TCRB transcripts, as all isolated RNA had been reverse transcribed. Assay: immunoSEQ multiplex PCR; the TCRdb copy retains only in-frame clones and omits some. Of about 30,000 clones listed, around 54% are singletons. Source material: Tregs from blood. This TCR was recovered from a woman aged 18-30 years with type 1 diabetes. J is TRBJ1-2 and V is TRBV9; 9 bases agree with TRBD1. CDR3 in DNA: TGTGCCAGCAGCCCCGGGACAGGGTCCTATGGCTACACCTTC. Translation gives CASSPGTGSYGYTF.